Below, 10 T cell receptor beta chains from the same sample are listed, as sequenced in a study of blood T cell repertoires in COVID-19. Sequencing was performed with immunoSEQ multiplex PCR; in TCRdb, only in-frame clones are kept and a portion is missing. This sample has 210,000 or so clones, with about 88% found just once. The sample taken for sequencing was peripheral blood. The receptor source for this set is a woman in her forties who had recovered from COVID-19.

This rearrangement joins TRBV6-6 to TRBJ2-5; D remains ambiguous. The ends were cut back, 3 bases at V and 5 bases at J, with 7 bases in the middle. The CDR3 contains 12 residues. Per germline, CDR1 MNHNY and CDR2 SVGAGI (reference sequence). CDR3 loop: CASSYTRETQYF. The CDR3 region has the DNA TGTGCCAGCAGTTATACTCGGGAGACCCAGTACTTC.

The CDR3 DNA sequence: TGTGCCACCAGTGATACGGGTCCCCCCAAGCGGGACGACTACAATGAGCAGTTCTTC. Residues: CATSDTGPPKRDDYNEQFF. V is TRBV24-1 and J is TRBJ2-1; 7 bases fit TRBD2. Germline-derived CDR1 and CDR2 are KGHDR and SFDVKD. The junction had 16 bases not matched to a gene; V was cut back by 3 bases and J by 3 bases. This CDR3 spans 19 amino acids.

This clone turned up a few times. This chain links TRBV7-9 with TRBJ1-2; 9 bases are a match to TRBD1. J was trimmed by 4 bases and V by 5 bases; bases with no gene match: 5. This CDR3 contains 14 residues. In germline, CDR1 is SEHNR, CDR2 FQNEAQ (reference sequence). CDR3 region: CASSRTGAGYGYTF. The CDR3 nucleotides are TGTGCCAGCAGCCGGACAGGGGCGGGCTATGGCTACACCTTC.

J is TRBJ1-2 and V is TRBV27, with D hard to call. CDR1 and CDR2 from the germline V gene are MNHEY and SMNVEV (reference sequence). The CDR3 runs 14 residues. V was clipped by 2 bases and J by 4 bases, with 11 bases between them. This chain's CDR3 is CASSLRSVGYGYTF. CDR3 DNA: TGTGCCAGCAGTTTACGGAGTGTGGGCTATGGCTACACCTTC.

The chain links TRBV18 to TRBJ1-4; maybe TRBD1 (5 bases). Germline assignment: CDR1 KGHSH and CDR2 LQKENI. The V and J ends lost 1 base and 3 bases respectively, with 12 bases between them. This CDR3 comprises 16 residues. The CDR3 region is CASSPRSWGANEKLFF. The CDR3 DNA follows: TGTGCCAGCTCACCACGAAGTTGGGGGGCTAATGAAAAACTGTTTTTT.

The V call is TRBV6-2 or TRBV6-3, the J call TRBJ1-2; TRBD1 is a possible D gene (6 bases). The V end was cut by 5 bases, the J end by 2 bases, with 9 bases between. The CDR3 has 13 residues. Germline loops: CDR1 MNHEY, CDR2 SVGEGT. The CDR3 region has the DNA TGTGCCAGCAGTACAGGGACCAACTATGGCTACACCTTC. Protein sequence: CASSTGTNYGYTF.

The rearrangement joins TRBV30 to TRBJ2-7, with a possible D match to TRBD1 (6 bases). Germline V gene lookup returns CDR1 GTSNPN and CDR2 SVGIG (reference sequence). Trimming took 0 bases from V and 2 from J, leaving 23 bases between them. This CDR3 contains 18 residues. This CDR3 is CAWSVLRGWRGAAYEQYF. In nucleotides, the CDR3 is TGTGCCTGGAGTGTACTAAGGGGGTGGCGAGGGGCTGCCTACGAGCAGTACTTC.

V usage is TRBV5-1 and J usage is TRBJ2-1; 9 positions agree with TRBD2. There are 15 residues in the CDR3. V was clipped by 2 bases and J by 7 bases; unmatched bases: 7. Germline lookup yields CDR1 SGHRS and CDR2 YFSETQ. CDR3 DNA sequence: TGCGCCAGCAGCTTAACCAGCGGGAGGACTAATGAGCAGTTCTTC. Amino acids: CASSLTSGRTNEQFF.

CDR3 sequence (DNA): TGTGCCACCAGCACCCAGACTAGCGTAACCTACGAGCAGTACTTC. It encodes CATSTQTSVTYEQYF. The chain is built from TRBV15 and TRBJ2-7; 8 bases agree with TRBD2. This CDR3 contains 15 residues. In germline, CDR1 is LNHNV, CDR2 YYDKDF (reference sequence). V shed 4 bases, J shed 2 bases, and the junction held 7 bases outside the gene matches. The whole variable domain, filled in from reference TRBV15 and TRBJ2-7, reads DAMVIQNPRYQVTQFGKPVTLSCSQTLNHNVMYWYQQKSSQAPKLLFHYYDKDFNNEADTPDNFQSRRPNTSFCFLDIRSPGLGDTAMYLCATSTQTSVTYEQYFGPGTRLTVT.

CDR3 sequence reads: CASSLLASTDTQYF. CDR3 sequence (DNA): TGTGCCAGCTCACTGCTAGCGAGCACAGATACGCAGTATTTT. V usage is TRBV18 and J usage is TRBJ2-3, with D maybe TRBD2 (6 bases). CDR1 KGHSH and CDR2 LQKENI come from the germline V gene. V was pared by 4 bases and J by 0 bases, with 8 bases between. This CDR3 is 14 amino acids long.